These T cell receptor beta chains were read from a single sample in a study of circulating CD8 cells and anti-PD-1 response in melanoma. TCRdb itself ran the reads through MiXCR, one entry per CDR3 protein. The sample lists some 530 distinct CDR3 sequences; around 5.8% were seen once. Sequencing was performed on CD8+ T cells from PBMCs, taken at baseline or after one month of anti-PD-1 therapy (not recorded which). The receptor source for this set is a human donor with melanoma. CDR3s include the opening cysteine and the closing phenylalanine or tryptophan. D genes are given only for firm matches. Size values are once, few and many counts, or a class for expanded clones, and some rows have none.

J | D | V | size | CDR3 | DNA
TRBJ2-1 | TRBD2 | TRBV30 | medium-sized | CAWSWLAGGNEQFF | TGTGCCTGGAGTTGGCTAGCGGGGGGGAATGAGCAGTTCTTC
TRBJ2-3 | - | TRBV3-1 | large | CASEDYAADTQYF | TGTGCCAGCGAGGACTATGCGGCAGATACGCAGTATTTT
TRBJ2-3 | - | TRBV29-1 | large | CSFLATDTQYF | TGCAGCTTCCTAGCCACGGATACGCAGTATTTT
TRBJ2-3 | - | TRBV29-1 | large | CSSQVDSTDTQYF | TGCAGCTCACAGGTAGACAGCACAGATACGCAGTATTTT
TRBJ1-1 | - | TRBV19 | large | CASRPHMNTEAFF | TGTGCCAGTAGGCCCCATATGAACACTGAAGCTTTCTTT
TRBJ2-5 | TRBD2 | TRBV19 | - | CASSGLAGQETQYF | TGTGCCAGTAGTGGGCTAGCGGGACAAGAGACCCAGTACTTC